This T cell receptor beta chain was profiled in a study of vaccination and CD4 T cells after COVID-19. As regards this clonotype: Its antigen is unknown.

V lost 2 bases to trimming and J lost 5 bases, with 16 bases between them. This CDR3 contains 16 residues. CDR1 is DFQATT, CDR2 SNEGSKA, per germline (reference sequence). The study sequenced cultured CD4+ T cell DNA using the Oncomine TCR Beta short-read assay. One entry per CDR3 protein results from TCRdb running MiXCR on the PCR reads. Of 15,000 to 20,000 distinct CDR3 sequences listed, about 50% are singletons. Specified treatment: roughly ten-day PBMC culture with coronavirus spike peptide pools or control peptides (ViraFEST assay). J is TRBJ1-6 and V is TRBV20-1; the D gene is possibly TRBD1 (5 bases). The sequenced sample consisted of CD4+ T cells from blood, cultured in vitro. The origin of this receptor is a human donor who had recovered from COVID-19. The CDR3 bases are TGCAGTGCTAGATCGCCCTATGGGACGGATAATTCACCCCTCCACTTT. It codes for CSARSPYGTDNSPLHF.